Below are 24 T cell receptor beta chains sequenced from a single sample in a study of T cells in Graves' hyperthyroidism and ophthalmopathy. Amplification yielded TCR beta CDR3 regions, with RNA transcripts as the source. First-round RT-PCR with HTBI primers amplified the TCR CDR3 region. TCRdb used MiXCR to reprocess the multiplex PCR reads, holding one entry per CDR3 protein. This table has more than 500,000 distinct CDR3 sequences, about 16% appearing once. Material: blood. The receptor set was obtained from a young woman with Graves' ophthalmopathy.

Only a few counts were recorded for this clonotype. This rearrangement joins TRBV29-1 to TRBJ1-4; D ambiguous. Between the trimmed V and J ends, which lost 4 bases and 5 bases, there was a span of 5 bases. Per the germline V gene, CDR1 is SQVTM and CDR2 is ANQGSEA. The CDR3 length is 11 residues. The CDR3: CSVAQNEKLFF. In nucleotides, the CDR3 is TGCAGCGTTGCACAGAATGAAAAACTGTTTTTT.

This clonotype was detected many times. This sequence joins TRBV7-2 and TRBJ1-5, with a weak D call TRBD1 (5 bases). The CDR3 contains 15 residues. The V end was cut by 6 bases, the J end by 0 bases, with 12 bases between. Germline CDR1 is SGHTA and CDR2 is FQGNSA. CDR3 loop: CASRAGGNSNQPQHF. CDR3 bases: TGTGCCAGCAGGGCCGGGGGAAATAGCAATCAGCCCCAGCATTTT. The variable domain in full, completed from reference TRBV7-2 and TRBJ1-5, reads GAGVSQSPSNKVTEKGKDVELRCDPISGHTALYWYRQSLGQGLEFLIYFQGNSAPDKSGLPSDRFSAERTGGSVSTLTIQRTQQEDSAVYLCASRAGGNSNQPQHFGDGTRLSIL.

As concerns this clonotype: A single base separates this from a much larger clone, so it may be a read error. The chain couples TRBV28 to TRBJ1-1; the match to TRBD1 covers 7 bases. Germline CDR1 reads MDHEN; CDR2 reads SYDVKM. The CDR3 has 14 amino acids. As DNA, the CDR3 is TGTACCAGCAGTTGGGACAGCATAAACACTGAAGCTTTCTTT. It encodes CTSSWDSINTEAFF.

This sequence joins TRBV6-5 and TRBJ2-7; tentatively, D is TRBD1 (6 bases). Germline CDR1 MNHEY, CDR2 SVGAGI. CDR3 length: 14 amino acids. V shed 2 bases and J shed 4 bases, with 12 bases lying between them. The CDR3 DNA follows: TGTGCCAGCAGTTACAAGGAGGACAGATACGAGCAGTACTTC. It yields the protein CASSYKEDRYEQYF.

The chain recombines TRBV11-1 with TRBJ2-7; TRBD2 matches at 7 bases. Losses at the gene ends were 2 bases for V and 3 bases for J; bases not matched to a gene: 7. The CDR3 is 15 residues long. Germline V gene lookup returns CDR1 SGHAT and CDR2 FQDESV (reference sequence). The chain's CDR3 is CASSLRREGIYEQYF. The CDR3 nucleotides are TGTGCCAGCAGCTTACGGAGGGAGGGAATCTACGAGCAGTACTTC. Full variable domain (outside the CDR3, taken from reference TRBV11-1 and TRBJ2-7): EAEVAQSPRYKITEKSQAVAFWCDPISGHATLYWYRQILGQGPELLVQFQDESVVDDSQLPKDRFSAERLKGVDSTLKIQPAELGDSAMYLCASSLRREGIYEQYFGPGTRLTVT.

CDR3 loop: CASSTGGAAGSTEAFF. The CDR3 nucleotides are TGTGCCAGCAGTACGGGGGGCGCGGCAGGTTCCACTGAAGCTTTCTTT. The chain uses TRBV28 and TRBJ1-1, with D perhaps matching TRBD1 (6 bases). The germline CDR1 and CDR2 sequences are MDHEN and SYDVKM. V was trimmed by 5 bases and J by 4 bases, leaving 20 bases between them. The CDR3 loop spans 16 amino acids. Together with reference TRBV28 and TRBJ1-1, the CDR3 gives the full variable domain: DVKVTQSSRYLVKRTGEKVFLECVQDMDHENMFWYRQDPGLGLRLIYFSYDVKMKEKGDIPEGYSVSREKKERFSLILESASTNQTSMYLCASSTGGAAGSTEAFFGQGTRLTVV.

This chain connects TRBV20-1 to TRBJ2-3; D is perhaps TRBD1 (6 bases). The V gene's germline CDR1 is DFQATT and CDR2 SNEGSKA (reference sequence). V was shortened by 4 bases and J by 0 bases, with 8 bases between the two germline ends. The length of the CDR3 is 13 residues. The CDR3 here is CSATGTSTDTQYF. The DNA for the CDR3 is TGCAGTGCTACCGGGACAAGCACAGATACGCAGTATTTT.

The sample holds many counts of this clonotype. This chain uses TRBV6-2 or TRBV6-3 with TRBJ1-5, with D hard to call. CDR3 length equals 12 residues. Trimming stripped 10 bases from V and 5 bases from J, with 12 bases between. Germline CDR1 is MNHEY and CDR2 is SVGEGT. CDR3 bases: TGTGCCATCAACGACCCGGATCAGCCCCAGCATTTT. Translation: CAINDPDQPQHF.

This clonotype appeared a few times. The chain carries TRBV28 and TRBJ2-3; tentatively, D is TRBD1 (5 bases). Germline values: CDR1 MDHEN, CDR2 SYDVKM. Trimming pared 8 bases from V and 1 base from J, leaving 16 bases between. The CDR3 has 15 residues. The CDR3 here is CASGLEDTRTDTQYF. DNA of the CDR3: TGTGCCAGCGGCCTCGAGGACACCCGCACAGATACGCAGTATTTT. Full variable domain (rest looked up from reference TRBV28 and TRBJ2-3): DVKVTQSSRYLVKRTGEKVFLECVQDMDHENMFWYRQDPGLGLRLIYFSYDVKMKEKGDIPEGYSVSREKKERFSLILESASTNQTSMYLCASGLEDTRTDTQYFGPGTRLTVL.

This clonotype showed up just a few times. This CDR3 reads CASSLVGGTRGLYEQYF. As DNA, the CDR3 is TGTGCCAGCAGCTTAGTTGGGGGGACTAGGGGCCTCTACGAGCAGTACTTC. The rearrangement uses TRBV7-9 and TRBJ2-7, with 8 bases lining up with TRBD2. V lost 1 base, J lost 3 bases, and 11 bases stayed unmatched. The germline CDR1 and CDR2 sequences are SEHNR and FQNEAQ (reference sequence). The CDR3 length is 17 residues. The full variable domain, rest sourced from reference TRBV7-9 and TRBJ2-7, is DTGVSQNPRHKITKRGQNVTFRCDPISEHNRLYWYRQTLGQGPEFLTYFQNEAQLEKSRLLSDRFSAERPKGSFSTLEIQRTEQGDSAMYLCASSLVGGTRGLYEQYFGPGTRLTVT.

This clonotype has a count of ten or more. The chain links TRBV24-1 to TRBJ2-7; 7 bases are a match to TRBD1. This CDR3 has 15 residues. V was clipped by 4 bases and J by 5 bases; unmatched bases: 10. From germline, CDR1 is KGHDR and CDR2 SFDVKD. The CDR3 is CATSDRRQGGHEQYF. The DNA for the CDR3 is TGTGCCACCAGTGACCGCCGACAGGGCGGCCACGAGCAGTACTTC.

This clonotype has more than one count but fewer than ten. V gene TRBV7-2 combines with J gene TRBJ2-5, with D uncertain. The CDR3 spans 15 residues. The V end lost 2 bases, the J end lost 7 bases, and 17 bases lay between the germline ends. Germline V gives CDR1 SGHTA, CDR2 FQGNSA. Here the CDR3 reads CASSLTVAQIATQYF. The CDR3 nucleotides are TGTGCCAGCAGCTTAACGGTGGCGCAAATCGCGACCCAGTACTTC.

This clonotype was seen repeatedly, ten times or more. The V call is TRBV12-3 or TRBV12-4, the J call TRBJ1-2; tentatively, D is TRBD1 (5 bases). Between the trimmed V and J ends, which lost 7 bases and 3 bases, there was a span of 18 bases. The CDR3 consists of 15 residues. CDR3 loop: CASTLGGTLYYGYTF. CDR3 sequence (DNA): TGTGCCAGCACCTTGGGGGGAACCTTATACTATGGCTACACCTTC.

This clonotype has at least ten counts. V usage is TRBV9 and J usage is TRBJ1-5, with D possibly being TRBD1 (6 bases). Trimming left V 2 bases short and J 7 bases short, with 13 bases between. The CDR3 extends over 14 amino acids. Germline V CDR1 and CDR2: SGDLS, YYNGEE. This chain's CDR3 is CASSVYPTGQPQHF. In nucleotides, the CDR3 is TGTGCCAGCAGCGTGTACCCGACAGGACAGCCCCAGCATTTT. Variable domain in full (rest from reference TRBV9 and TRBJ1-5): DSGVTQTPKHLITATGQRVTLRCSPRSGDLSVYWYQQSLDQGLQFLIQYYNGEERAKGNILERFSAQQFPDLHSELNLSSLELGDSALYFCASSVYPTGQPQHFGDGTRLSIL.

This clonotype was seen more than once but under ten times. V and J are TRBV2 and TRBJ2-5; tentative D call: TRBD2 (7 bases). The V end was cut by 9 bases, the J end by 1 base, with 18 bases between. CDR3 length: 15 residues. Germline CDR1 is SNHLY and CDR2 is FYNNEI. The CDR3 sequence: CARIPRRGPQETQYF. The CDR3 DNA reads as TGTGCCAGGATCCCCCGGCGGGGGCCCCAAGAGACCCAGTACTTC. Full variable domain (rest looked up from reference TRBV2 and TRBJ2-5): EPEVTQTPSHQVTQMGQEVILRCVPISNHLYFYWYRQILGQKVEFLVSFYNNEISEKSEIFDDQFSVERPDGSNFTLKIRSTKLEDSAMYFCARIPRRGPQETQYFGPGTRLLVL.

The rearrangement joins TRBV5-4 to TRBJ1-2; D is perhaps TRBD1 (6 bases). The germline CDR1 and CDR2 sequences are SGHNT and YYREEE (reference sequence). Between the trimmed V and J ends, which lost 4 bases and 4 bases, there was a span of 20 bases. There are 16 residues in the CDR3. The CDR3 sequence is CASSRSTDRPSYGYTF. The CDR3 coding sequence is TGTGCCAGCAGCAGATCCACCGACAGGCCATCCTATGGCTACACCTTC.

The V gene is TRBV29-1, the J gene TRBJ1-2; D is undetermined. The germline V gene encodes CDR1 SQVTM and CDR2 ANQGSEA. This CDR3 is 11 amino acids long. The germline V and J ends were trimmed by 4 bases and 3 bases, with 6 bases remaining between them. This CDR3 reads CSVVGDYGYTF. In nucleotides, the CDR3 is TGCAGCGTTGTCGGGGACTATGGCTACACCTTC.

The CDR3 coding sequence is TGTGCCAGCAGCCACTTAGGACAGGGAGTGGGCACTGAAGCTTTCTTT. Its translation: CASSHLGQGVGTEAFF. V and J are TRBV14 and TRBJ1-1, with 8 bases matching TRBD1. Trimming took 3 bases from V and 4 from J; bases not matched to a gene: 10. Looked up from germline, CDR1 is SGHDN and CDR2 is FVKESK. The CDR3 covers 16 residues.

At least ten counts were recorded for this clonotype. The CDR3 reads CASNPGGLTYEQYF. The CDR3 nucleotides are TGCGCCAGTAACCCAGGGGGACTTACCTACGAGCAGTACTTC. The chain links TRBV5-1 to TRBJ2-7; D is perhaps TRBD1 (7 bases). The CDR3 sequence is 14 residues long. Trimming cost V 8 bases and J 2 bases, with 17 bases left between them. Per the germline V gene, CDR1 is SGHRS and CDR2 is YFSETQ.

This clonotype was counted many times. V and J are TRBV5-1 and TRBJ1-5; 8 nucleotides align to TRBD1. The CDR3 has 15 amino acids. Germline-derived CDR1 and CDR2 are SGHRS and YFSETQ. V shed 4 bases and J 3 bases; nucleotides not matched to a gene: 6. This chain's CDR3 is CASSLGTGLNQPQHF. The CDR3 region has the DNA TGCGCCAGCAGCCTTGGGACAGGCCTCAATCAGCCCCAGCATTTT.

The chain is built from TRBV6-1 and TRBJ2-1; 9 nucleotides align to TRBD1. The germline V gene has CDR1 MNHNS and CDR2 SASEGT. The CDR3 extends over 15 amino acids. The V gene end was trimmed by 4 bases and the J gene end by 6 bases; junction bases not matched to a gene: 7. The CDR3 DNA reads TGTGCCAGCAGTGGGGGGACAGGGCCACTCAATGAGCAGTTCTTC. This gives the protein CASSGGTGPLNEQFF.

The chain recombines TRBV28 with TRBJ2-1; no clear D gene. This CDR3 region has 19 residues. CDR1 and CDR2 from the germline V gene are MDHEN and SYDVKM. The germline V and J ends were trimmed by 6 bases and 0 bases, with 24 bases remaining between them. The chain's CDR3 is CASSQSPSFPRLSYNEQFF. For the CDR3, the DNA is TGTGCCAGCAGCCAATCCCCCTCGTTCCCCAGGCTCTCCTACAATGAGCAGTTCTTC.

The chain uses TRBV7-9 and TRBJ2-5, with TRBD2 as a possible D gene (6 bases). The CDR3 has 11 residues. With 1 base removed from V and 13 bases from J, the gap between germline ends came to 10 bases. Germline V gene data show CDR1 as SEHNR and CDR2 as FQNEAQ (reference sequence). The CDR3 nucleotides read TGTGCCAGCAGCTTAGGGGGGGTACTGTACTTC. Translating it yields CASSLGGVLYF.

This clonotype has a count of ten or more. The rearrangement joins TRBV5-1 to TRBJ1-3; 9 bases match TRBD1. After removal of 0 bases from V and 0 bases from J, the junction contained 4 bases not matched to a gene. The CDR3 consists of 17 residues. Germline lookup yields CDR1 SGHRS and CDR2 YFSETQ. The CDR3 DNA reads TGCGCCAGCAGCTTGGTTTGGGACAGGGACTCTGGAAACACCATATATTTT. It translates to CASSLVWDRDSGNTIYF.